This TCR beta chain was captured in a study of OX40 agonist ivuxolimab in advanced cancers. Study details: Therapy given before enrollment (anti-PD-1, anti-PD-L1 or anti-CTLA-4) was allowed, and 40% had some. Study-wide results and limits: In the 0.1 to 3.0 mg/kg range, CD4+ and CD8+ blood T cells had expanded clonally by week 6.

Sequencing was performed with immunoSEQ multiplex PCR; in TCRdb, only in-frame clones are kept and a portion is missing. The sample consists of 56,000 or so clones, around 83% of them appearing once. The CDR3 consists of 13 residues. The germline V gene has CDR1 MNHEY and CDR2 SMNVEV (reference sequence). Trimming left V 2 bases short and J 3 bases short, with 8 bases between. Remarks on this clone: No antigen is known for it.

The source of this sequence is an adult with an advanced solid tumor such as melanoma, head and neck, liver or kidney cancer. Specimen: CD4+ or CD8+ T cells sorted from blood, collected in a trial of the OX40 agonist ivuxolimab. The chain links TRBV27 to TRBJ2-7, with a tentative D call TRBD2 (6 bases). Written as DNA, the CDR3 is TGTGCCAGCAGTTTAAGACTAGACTACGAGCAGTACTTC. Residues: CASSLRLDYEQYF.